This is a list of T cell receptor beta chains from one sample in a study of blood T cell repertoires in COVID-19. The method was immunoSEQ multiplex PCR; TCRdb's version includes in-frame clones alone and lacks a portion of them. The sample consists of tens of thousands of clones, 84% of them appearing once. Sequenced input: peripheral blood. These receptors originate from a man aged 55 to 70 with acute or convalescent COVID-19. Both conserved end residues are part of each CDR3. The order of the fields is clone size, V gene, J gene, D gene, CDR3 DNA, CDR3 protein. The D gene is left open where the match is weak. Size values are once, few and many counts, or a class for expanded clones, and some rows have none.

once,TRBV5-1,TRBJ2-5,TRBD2,TGCGCCAGCAGCTTGGACGGGACTAGCGGCCGGCAAGAGACCCAGTACTTC,CASSLDGTSGRQETQYF
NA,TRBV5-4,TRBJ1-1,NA,TGTGCCAGCAGCACTGGTGGAGGGGAAAGGGGCACTGAAGCTTTCTTT,CASSTGGGERGTEAFF
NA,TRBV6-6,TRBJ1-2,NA,TGTGCCAGTGGGCGGGGCGACGAGTTTCGGGGCTATGGCTACACCTTC,CASGRGDEFRGYGYTF
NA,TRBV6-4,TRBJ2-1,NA,TGTGCCAGCAGTAGCGGAACCATTGGGGAGCAGTTCTTC,CASSSGTIGEQFF
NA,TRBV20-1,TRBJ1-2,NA,TGCAGTGCTAGAGGCAGCTATGGCTACACCTTC,CSARGSYGYTF
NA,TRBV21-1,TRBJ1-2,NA,TGTGCCAGCATCTGGGGGACTTCTTTTAACTATGGCTACACCTTC,CASIWGTSFNYGYTF
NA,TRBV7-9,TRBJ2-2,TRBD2,TGTGCCAGCAGCTCCGGACTAGCGGGATTTTTCGGGGAGCTGTTTTTT,CASSSGLAGFFGELFF
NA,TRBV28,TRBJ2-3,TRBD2,TGTGCCAGCAGATTAGCGGGGGGGATAGATACGCAGTATTTT,CASRLAGGIDTQYF
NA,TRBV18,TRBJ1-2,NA,TGTGCCAGCTCACCGATCGACAGCCCTCTCGGTTACACCTTC,CASSPIDSPLGYTF
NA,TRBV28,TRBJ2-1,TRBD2,TGTGCCAGCAGTTCGGGACTAGCGGGGGGAAGCTCCTACAATGAGCAGTTCTTC,CASSSGLAGGSSYNEQFF
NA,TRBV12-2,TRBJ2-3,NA,TGTGCAAGTCGCTCTCGGACTAAGGCTAGAGAATTCGCAGATACGCAGTATTTT,CASRSRTKAREFADTQYF
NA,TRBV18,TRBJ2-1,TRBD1,TGTGCCAGCTCACCAGGACAGGGGATAGATGAGCAGTTCTTC,CASSPGQGIDEQFF
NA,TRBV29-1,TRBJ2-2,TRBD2,TGCAGCACGCGGGGGGTTGGCGGGGAGCTGTTTTTT,CSTRGVGGELFF
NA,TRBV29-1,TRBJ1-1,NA,TGCAGCCCCACGGAGGGAGAAGCTTTCTTT,CSPTEGEAFF
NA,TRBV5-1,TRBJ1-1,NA,TGCGCCAGCAGCTTGGCCGAGCAAGCGGGCACTGAAGCTTTCTTT,CASSLAEQAGTEAFF
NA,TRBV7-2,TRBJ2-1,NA,TGTGCCAGCAGCCCTATGCGGTACGGGGGTGAGCAGTTCTTC,CASSPMRYGGEQFF
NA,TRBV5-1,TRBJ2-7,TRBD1,TGCGCCAGCAGCTACGACAGGGGCTACGAGCAGTACTTC,CASSYDRGYEQYF
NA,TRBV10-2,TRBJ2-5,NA,TGCGCCAGCTCGCGGGGAGAGACCCAGTACTTC,CASSRGETQYF
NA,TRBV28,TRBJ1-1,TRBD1,TGTGCCAGCTGGGACAGGTCGAACACTGAAGCTTTCTTT,CASWDRSNTEAFF
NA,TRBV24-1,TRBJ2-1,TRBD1,TGTGCCACCAGTGATCCGGTCCCCGCCAGGACAGGGAAGCAGTTCTTC,CATSDPVPARTGKQFF
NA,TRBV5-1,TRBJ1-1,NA,TGCGCCAGCAGCTTGCCCTTTCAGGGGACTGAAGCTTTCTTT,CASSLPFQGTEAFF
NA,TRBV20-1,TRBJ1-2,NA,TGCAGTGCTAGTGTTTCGGTGAACTATGGCTACACCTTC,CSASVSVNYGYTF
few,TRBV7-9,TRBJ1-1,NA,TGTGCCAGCAGCTTGGCGGGGTTGGTGGCTGAAGCTTTCTTT,CASSLAGLVAEAFF
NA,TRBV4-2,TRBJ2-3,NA,TGTGCCAGAAATGGGAGGCCAGATACGCAGTATTTT,CARNGRPDTQYF
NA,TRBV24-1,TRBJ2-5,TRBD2,TGTGCCACCAGTGACGTTAGCGGGGGGCTGCAAGAGACCCAGTACTTC,CATSDVSGGLQETQYF
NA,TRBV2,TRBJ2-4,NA,TGTGCCAGCAGTGAGTATGTGGCCAAAAACATTCAGTACTTC,CASSEYVAKNIQYF
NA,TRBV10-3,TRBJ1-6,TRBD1,TGTGCCATCAGTGAACAGGGGAATTCACCCCTCCACTTT,CAISEQGNSPLHF
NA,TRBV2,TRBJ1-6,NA,TGTGCCAGCAGTGACTCGGGTAATTCACCCCTCCACTTT,CASSDSGNSPLHF
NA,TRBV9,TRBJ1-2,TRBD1,TGTGCCAGCAGCGTATCCGAAGGGACAGCCTATGGCTACACCTTC,CASSVSEGTAYGYTF
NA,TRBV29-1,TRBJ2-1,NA,TGCAGCGTTGAAAGCCAGCAGTTCTTC,CSVESQQFF
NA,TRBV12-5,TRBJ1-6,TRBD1,TGTGCTAGTGGTTTGACCTCAGACAGGGCAAAGCATAATTCACCCCTCCACTTT,CASGLTSDRAKHNSPLHF
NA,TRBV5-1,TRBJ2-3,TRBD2,TGCGCCAGCAGCTTACCCCTGGGGGGGGGCACAGATACGCAGTATTTT,CASSLPLGGGTDTQYF
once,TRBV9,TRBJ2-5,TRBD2,TGTGCCAGCAGCGTATTATCCGGGGGGGAGACCCAGTACTTC,CASSVLSGGETQYF
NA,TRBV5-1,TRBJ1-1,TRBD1,TGCGCCAGCAGCTACACCCCTGGACAGGGGCTTGAAGCTTTCTTT,CASSYTPGQGLEAFF
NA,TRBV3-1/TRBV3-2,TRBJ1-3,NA,TGTGCCAGCAGCCTCATGAGGGGGGGTGCTTCTGGAAACACCATATATTTT,CASSLMRGGASGNTIYF
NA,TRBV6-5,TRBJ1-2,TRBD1,TGTGCCAGCAGCCGTCCCGGGACAGGGGTTCTCACCTTC,CASSRPGTGVLTF
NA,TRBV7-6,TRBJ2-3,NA,TGTGCCAGCAGCTTGTCGACAGGATCACGCACAGATACGCAGTATTTT,CASSLSTGSRTDTQYF
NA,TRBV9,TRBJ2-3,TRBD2,TGTGCCAGCAGCAGTAGCGGGAAAAGCACAGATACGCAGTATTTT,CASSSSGKSTDTQYF
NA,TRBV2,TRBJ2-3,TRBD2,TGTGCCAGCAGTACTAGCGGGAGCACAGATACGCAGTATTTT,CASSTSGSTDTQYF
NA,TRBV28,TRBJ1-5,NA,TGTGCCAGCAAAGGGGTCAATCAGCCCCAGCATTTT,CASKGVNQPQHF
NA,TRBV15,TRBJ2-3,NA,TGTGCCACCAGCAAGCGGGACAGGAGTGGCACAGATACGCAGTATTTT,CATSKRDRSGTDTQYF
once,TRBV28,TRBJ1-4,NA,TGTGCCAGCAGAAAGGGACATCTGTTTTTT,CASRKGHLFF
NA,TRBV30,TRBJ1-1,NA,TGTGCCTGGAGCGGACATATGAACACTGAAGCTTTCTTT,CAWSGHMNTEAFF
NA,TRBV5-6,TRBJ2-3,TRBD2,TGTGCCAGCAGCCCCGCCGGGACTAGCGGGGTGGATACGCAGTATTTT,CASSPAGTSGVDTQYF
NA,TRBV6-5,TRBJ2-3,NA,TGTGCCAGCAGAGCGCCCGTACTAGCAGATACGCAGTATTTT,CASRAPVLADTQYF
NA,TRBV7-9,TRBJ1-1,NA,TGTGCCAGCAGCTTTCGGTTGAACACTGAAGCTTTCTTT,CASSFRLNTEAFF
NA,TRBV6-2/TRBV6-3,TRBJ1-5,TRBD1,TGTGCCAGCAGTTACCCCGGACAGGGTAATCAGCCCCAGCATTTT,CASSYPGQGNQPQHF
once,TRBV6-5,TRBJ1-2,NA,TGTGCCAGCAGACTTACGGACAGAAGCAACTATGGCTACACCTTC,CASRLTDRSNYGYTF
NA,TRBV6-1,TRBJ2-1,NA,TGTGCCAGCAGTGAAGATCTTAGACTTAGCTCCTACAATGAGCAGTTCTTC,CASSEDLRLSSYNEQFF
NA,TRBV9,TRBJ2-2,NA,TGTGCCAGCAGCACCTTAGCGACCGGGGAGCTGTTTTTT,CASSTLATGELFF
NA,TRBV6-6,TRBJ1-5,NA,TGTGCCAGCAGTTACGAGGGAGCGAGCAATCAGCCCCAGCATTTT,CASSYEGASNQPQHF
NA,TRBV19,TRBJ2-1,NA,TGTGCCACTAGAGGAGGGGCTTACAATGAGCAGTTCTTC,CATRGGAYNEQFF